Here is one T cell receptor (beta chain) with its context. Authors' processing steps: Amplification from reference gene primers served as the basis for estimated nucleated cell counts. Assay used: immunoSEQ multiplex PCR; TCRdb lists only in-frame clones, some missing. That table supplies the V and J calls and clone size; D and trimming were determined from the DNA. The sample shows 150,000 to 200,000 clones, about 90% of them seen only once. Study members were between 18 and 89 years old and lived in 24 US regions. V lost 7 bases, J lost 4 bases, and 8 bases stayed unmatched. The CDR3 contains 15 residues. Germline CDR1 and CDR2: LNHDA and SQIVND (reference sequence). This record comes from a study of blood T cell repertoires in COVID-19. As for the study in general: The analysed material was cDNA or gDNA that came from T cells, B-cell-depleted T cells, or PBMCs.

The chain has TRBV19 and TRBJ1-5, with 9 bases that match TRBD1. What was sequenced was PBMCs or T cells enriched from blood (not recorded which). The receptor was derived from a woman under 30 who had recovered from COVID-19. The CDR3 DNA is TGTGCCAGTACCCCCGGGACAGGGAGTAATCAGCCCCAGCATTTT. It yields the protein CASTPGTGSNQPQHF.